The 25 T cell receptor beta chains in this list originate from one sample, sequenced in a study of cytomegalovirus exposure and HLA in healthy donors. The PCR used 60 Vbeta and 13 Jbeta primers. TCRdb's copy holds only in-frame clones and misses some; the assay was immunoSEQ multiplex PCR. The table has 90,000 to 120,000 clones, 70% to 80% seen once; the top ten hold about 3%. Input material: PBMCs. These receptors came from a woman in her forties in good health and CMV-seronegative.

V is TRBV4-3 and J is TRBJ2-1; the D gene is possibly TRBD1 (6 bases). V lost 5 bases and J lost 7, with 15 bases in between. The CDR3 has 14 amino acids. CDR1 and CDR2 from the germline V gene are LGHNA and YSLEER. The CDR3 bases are TGCGCCAGCAGCGAGTACAGGGTAGGAAATGAGCAGTTCTTC. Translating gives CASSEYRVGNEQFF.

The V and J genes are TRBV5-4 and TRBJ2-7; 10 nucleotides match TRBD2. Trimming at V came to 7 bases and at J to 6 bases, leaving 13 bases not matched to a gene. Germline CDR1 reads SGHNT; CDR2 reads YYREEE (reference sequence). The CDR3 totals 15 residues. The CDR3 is CASGLSGRAVREQYF. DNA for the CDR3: TGTGCCAGCGGTTTAAGCGGGAGGGCCGTACGCGAGCAGTACTTC.

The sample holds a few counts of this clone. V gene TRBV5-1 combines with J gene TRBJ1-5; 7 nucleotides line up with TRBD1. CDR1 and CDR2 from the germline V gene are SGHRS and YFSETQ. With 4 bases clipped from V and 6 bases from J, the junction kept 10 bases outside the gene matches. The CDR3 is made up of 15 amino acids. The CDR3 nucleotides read TGCGCCAGCAGCCCGACGGGACAGAGCTTTCAGCCCCAGCATTTT. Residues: CASSPTGQSFQPQHF.

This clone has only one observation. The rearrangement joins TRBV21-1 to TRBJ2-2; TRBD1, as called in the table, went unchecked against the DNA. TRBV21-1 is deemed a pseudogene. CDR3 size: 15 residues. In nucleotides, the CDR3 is TGTGCCAGCAGCAAAAAGGGGCCGTCAACCGGGGAGCTGTTTTTT. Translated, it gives CASSKKGPSTGELFF.

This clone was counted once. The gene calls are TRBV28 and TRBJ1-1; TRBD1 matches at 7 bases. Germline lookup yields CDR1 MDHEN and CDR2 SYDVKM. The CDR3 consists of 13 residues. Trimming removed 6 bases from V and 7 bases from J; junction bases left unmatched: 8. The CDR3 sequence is CASRMQGVIEAFF. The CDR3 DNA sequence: TGTGCCAGCAGGATGCAGGGGGTGATTGAAGCTTTCTTT.

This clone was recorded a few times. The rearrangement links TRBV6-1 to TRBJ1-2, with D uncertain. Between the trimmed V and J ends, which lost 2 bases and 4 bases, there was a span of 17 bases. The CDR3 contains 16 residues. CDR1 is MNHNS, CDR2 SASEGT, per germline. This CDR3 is CASSERMGSPIYGYTF. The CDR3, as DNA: TGTGCCAGCAGTGAAAGAATGGGCAGCCCCATCTATGGCTACACCTTC.

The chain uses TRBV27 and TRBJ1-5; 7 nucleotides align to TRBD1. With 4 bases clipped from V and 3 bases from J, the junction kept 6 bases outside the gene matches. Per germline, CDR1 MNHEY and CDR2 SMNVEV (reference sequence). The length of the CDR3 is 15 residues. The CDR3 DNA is TGTGCCAGCAGTTCCTCGACAGGGTTCAATCAGCCCCAGCATTTT. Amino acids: CASSSSTGFNQPQHF.

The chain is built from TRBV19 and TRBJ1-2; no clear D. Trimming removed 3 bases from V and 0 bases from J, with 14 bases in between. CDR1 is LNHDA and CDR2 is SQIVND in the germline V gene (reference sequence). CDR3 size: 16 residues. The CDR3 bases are TGTGCCAGTAGTATTACCCAGGCGTCAGCTAACTATGGCTACACCTTC. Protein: CASSITQASANYGYTF.

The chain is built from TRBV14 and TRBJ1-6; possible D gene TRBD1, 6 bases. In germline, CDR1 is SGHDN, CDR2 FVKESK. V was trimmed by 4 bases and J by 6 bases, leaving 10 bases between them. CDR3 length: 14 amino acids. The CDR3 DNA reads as TGTGCCAGCAGCCCTGGGGGCGGTAATTCACCCCTCCACTTT. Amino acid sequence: CASSPGGGNSPLHF.

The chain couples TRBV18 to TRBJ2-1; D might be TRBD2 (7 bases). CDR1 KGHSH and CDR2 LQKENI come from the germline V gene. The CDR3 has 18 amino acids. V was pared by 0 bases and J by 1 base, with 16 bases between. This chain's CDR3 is CASSPPQGGGGSYNEQFF. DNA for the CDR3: TGTGCCAGCTCACCACCCCAGGGAGGGGGTGGGTCCTACAATGAGCAGTTCTTC.

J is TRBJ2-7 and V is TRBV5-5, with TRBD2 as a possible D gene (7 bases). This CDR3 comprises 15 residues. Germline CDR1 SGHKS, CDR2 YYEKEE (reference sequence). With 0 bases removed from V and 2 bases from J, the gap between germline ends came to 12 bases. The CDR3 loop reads CASSLGGREPYEQYF. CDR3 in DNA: TGTGCCAGCAGCTTGGGGGGGCGGGAGCCCTACGAGCAGTACTTC. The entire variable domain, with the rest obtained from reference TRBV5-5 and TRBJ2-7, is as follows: DAGVTQSPTHLIKTRGQQVTLRCSPISGHKSVSWYQQVLGQGPQFIFQYYEKEERGRGNFPDRFSARQFPNYSSELNVNALLLGDSALYLCASSLGGREPYEQYFGPGTRLTVT.

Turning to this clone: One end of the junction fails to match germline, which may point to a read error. The CDR3 DNA sequence: TGTGCCAGCAGTATAACACCGGGACAGGGGGACACTGAAGCTTTCTTT. Its translation: CASSITPGQGDTEAFF. The chain recombines TRBV19 with TRBJ1-1; TRBD1 aligns across 11 bases. The CDR3 extends over 16 amino acids. Germline V gives CDR1 LNHDA, CDR2 SQIVND (reference sequence).

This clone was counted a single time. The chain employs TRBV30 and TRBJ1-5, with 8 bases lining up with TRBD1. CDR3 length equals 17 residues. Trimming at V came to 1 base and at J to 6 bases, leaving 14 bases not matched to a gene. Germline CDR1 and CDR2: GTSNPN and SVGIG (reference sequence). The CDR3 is CAWSGDRRISSGQPQHF. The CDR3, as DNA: TGTGCCTGGAGTGGGGACAGGCGGATCTCCTCCGGTCAGCCCCAGCATTTT.

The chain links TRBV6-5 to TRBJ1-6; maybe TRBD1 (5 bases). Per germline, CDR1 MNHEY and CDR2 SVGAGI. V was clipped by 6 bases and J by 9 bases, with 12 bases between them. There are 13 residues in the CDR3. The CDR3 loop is CASRSQGASPLHF. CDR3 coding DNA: TGTGCCAGCAGATCCCAGGGTGCTTCACCCCTCCACTTT.

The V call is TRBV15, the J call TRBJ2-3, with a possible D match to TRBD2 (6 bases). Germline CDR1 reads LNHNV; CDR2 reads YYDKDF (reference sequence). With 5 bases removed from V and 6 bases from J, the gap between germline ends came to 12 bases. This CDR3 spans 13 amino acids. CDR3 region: CATSLASGDTQYF. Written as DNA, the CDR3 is TGTGCCACCAGCCTAGCGTCGGGGGATACGCAGTATTTT.

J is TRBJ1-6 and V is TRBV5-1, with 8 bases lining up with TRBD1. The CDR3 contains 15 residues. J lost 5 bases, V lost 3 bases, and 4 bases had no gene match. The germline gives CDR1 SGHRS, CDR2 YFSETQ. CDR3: CASSSMDRDNSPLHF. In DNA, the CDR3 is TGCGCCAGCAGCTCCATGGACAGGGATAATTCACCCCTCCACTTT. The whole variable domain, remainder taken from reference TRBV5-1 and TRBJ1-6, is KAGVTQTPRYLIKTRGQQVTLSCSPISGHRSVSWYQQTPGQGLQFLFEYFSETQRNKGNFPGRFSGRQFSNSRSEMNVSTLELGDSALYLCASSSMDRDNSPLHFGNGTRLTVT.

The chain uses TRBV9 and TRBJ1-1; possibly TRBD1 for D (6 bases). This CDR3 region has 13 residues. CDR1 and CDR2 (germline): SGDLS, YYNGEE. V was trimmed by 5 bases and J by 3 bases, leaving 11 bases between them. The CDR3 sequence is CASRGGGDTEAFF. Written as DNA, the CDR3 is TGTGCCAGCAGGGGTGGGGGCGACACTGAAGCTTTCTTT. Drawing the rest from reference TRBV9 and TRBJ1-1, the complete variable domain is DSGVTQTPKHLITATGQRVTLRCSPRSGDLSVYWYQQSLDQGLQFLIQYYNGEERAKGNILERFSAQQFPDLHSELNLSSLELGDSALYFCASRGGGDTEAFFGQGTRLTVV.

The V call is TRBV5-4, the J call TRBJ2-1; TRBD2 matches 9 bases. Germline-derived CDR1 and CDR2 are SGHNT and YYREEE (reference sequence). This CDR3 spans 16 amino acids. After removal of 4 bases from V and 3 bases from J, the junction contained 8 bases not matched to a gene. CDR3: CASSPESSGVYNEQFF. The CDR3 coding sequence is TGTGCCAGCAGCCCCGAGTCTAGCGGGGTCTACAATGAGCAGTTCTTC.

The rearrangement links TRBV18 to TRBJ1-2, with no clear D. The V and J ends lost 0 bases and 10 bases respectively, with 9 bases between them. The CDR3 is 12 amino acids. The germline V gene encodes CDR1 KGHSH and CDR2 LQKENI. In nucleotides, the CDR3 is TGTGCCAGCTCACCACCGGAACAGATCTACACCTTC. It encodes CASSPPEQIYTF.

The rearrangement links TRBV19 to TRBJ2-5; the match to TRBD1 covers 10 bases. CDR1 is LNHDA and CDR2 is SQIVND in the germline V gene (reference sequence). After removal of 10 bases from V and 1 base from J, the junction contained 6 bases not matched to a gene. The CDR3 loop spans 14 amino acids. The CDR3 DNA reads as TGTGCCACAGCGGGACAGGGGCCCCAAGAGACCCAGTACTTC. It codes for CATAGQGPQETQYF.

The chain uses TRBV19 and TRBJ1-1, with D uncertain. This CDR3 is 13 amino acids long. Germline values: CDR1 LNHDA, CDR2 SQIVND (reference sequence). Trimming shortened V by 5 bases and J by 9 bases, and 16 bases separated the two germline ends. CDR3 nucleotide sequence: TGTGCCAGTAGTCCCCCCGGCGGTTTGAAAGCTTTCTTT. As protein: CASSPPGGLKAFF. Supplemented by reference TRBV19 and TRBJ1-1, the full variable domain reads DGGITQSPKYLFRKEGQNVTLSCEQNLNHDAMYWYRQDPGQGLRLIYYSQIVNDFQKGDIAEGYSVSREKKESFPLTVTSAQKNPTAFYLCASSPPGGLKAFFGQGTRLTVV.

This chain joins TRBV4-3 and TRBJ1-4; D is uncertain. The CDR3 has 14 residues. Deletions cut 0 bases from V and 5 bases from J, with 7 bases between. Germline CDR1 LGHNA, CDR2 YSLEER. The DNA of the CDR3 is TGCGCCAGCAGCCAAGATCACGAGAATGAAAAACTGTTTTTT. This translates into CASSQDHENEKLFF.

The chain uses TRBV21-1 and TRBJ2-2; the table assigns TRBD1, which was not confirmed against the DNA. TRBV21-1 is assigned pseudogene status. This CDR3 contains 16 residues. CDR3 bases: TGTGCCAGTTCCACCTCGGGACAGGGGGTAACCGGGGAGCTGTTTTTT. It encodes CASSTSGQGVTGELFF.

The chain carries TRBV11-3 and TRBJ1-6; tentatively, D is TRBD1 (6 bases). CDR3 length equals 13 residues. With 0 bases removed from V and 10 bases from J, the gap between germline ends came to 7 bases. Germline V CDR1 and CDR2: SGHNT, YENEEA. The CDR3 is CASSLDRGSPLHF. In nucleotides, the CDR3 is TGTGCCAGCAGCTTAGACAGGGGATCACCCCTCCACTTT. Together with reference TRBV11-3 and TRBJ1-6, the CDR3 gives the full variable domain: EAGVVQSPRYKIIEKKQPVAFWCNPISGHNTLYWYLQNLGQGPELLIRYENEEAVDDSQLPKDRFSAERLKGVDSTLKIQPAELGDSAVYLCASSLDRGSPLHFGNGTRLTVT.

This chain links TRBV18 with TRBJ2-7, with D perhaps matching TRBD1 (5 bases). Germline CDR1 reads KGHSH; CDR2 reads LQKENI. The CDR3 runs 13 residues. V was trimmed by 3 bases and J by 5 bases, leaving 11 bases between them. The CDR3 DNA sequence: TGTGCCAGCTCACCCCAGGGCTACGACGAGCAGTACTTC. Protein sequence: CASSPQGYDEQYF.